This paragraph reports one TCR beta chain. J was trimmed by 1 base and V by 4 bases; bases with no gene match: 6. Germline V gene data show CDR1 as MNHNY and CDR2 as SVGAGI (reference sequence). CDR3 length: 15 amino acids. Only in-frame clones appear in the TCRdb table, and some are missing; sequencing was by immunoSEQ multiplex PCR. Among about 240,000 clones listed, roughly 87% were seen once. This specimen belongs to a study of blood T cell repertoires in COVID-19. Sequencing input: peripheral blood. This chain joins TRBV6-6 and TRBJ1-1; 7 bases match TRBD1. The TCR was taken from a woman in her twenties or thirties with acute or convalescent COVID-19. This CDR3 reads CASSSKDRPNTEAFF. CDR3 coding DNA: TGTGCCAGCAGTTCCAAGGACAGGCCGAACACTGAAGCTTTCTTT.